These T cell receptor beta chains were read from a single sample in a study of CD8+CD57+ T cells in acquired aplastic anemia. TCRdb passed the reads through MiXCR, listing each CDR3 protein once. Here the sample spans some 170,000 distinct CDR3 sequences, roughly 65% being singletons. Sequencing used sorted CD4+, CD8+, or CD8+CD57+ T cells (not recorded which) from PBMCs. The receptors here all came from a human donor with aplastic anemia. Both conserved end residues are part of each CDR3. Fields, in order: J gene, V gene, D gene, clone size, CDR3 DNA, CDR3 protein. A D gene is named only where the DNA matches it firmly. Clone size is not always given. Where it is, it says once, few, many or a class for expanded clones.

TRBJ1-2 | TRBV20-1 | . | . | TGCAGTGCCGGAGGACAAGGCCCTCCCCCGGGTGGCTACACCTTC | CSAGGQGPPPGGYTF
TRBJ2-1 | TRBV6-5 | TRBD2 | many | TGTGCCAGCAACGTACTAGCGGGGGGGCACAATGAGCAGTTCTTC | CASNVLAGGHNEQFF
TRBJ2-7 | TRBV2 | . | . | TGTGCCAGCAGAGGGACGGTCTACGAGCAGTACTTC | CASRGTVYEQYF
TRBJ1-5 | TRBV7-2 | . | many | TGTGCCAGCAGCCCCGGAGGGCAGCCCCAGCATTTT | CASSPGGQPQHF
TRBJ2-1 | TRBV7-8 | . | . | TGTGCCAGCAGCTTAAGAGACGTGGGACTGGCTGACAATGAGCAGTTCTTC | CASSLRDVGLADNEQFF
TRBJ2-2 | TRBV19 | . | . | TGTGCCAGTAGTCTCGATCCCACCGGGGAGCTGTTTTTT | CASSLDPTGELFF
TRBJ1-1 | TRBV7-8 | . | . | TGTGCCAGCAGCTCTAACGGTCATCTGAACACTGAAGCTTTCTTT | CASSSNGHLNTEAFF
TRBJ2-7 | TRBV7-2 | . | . | TGTGCCAGCAGCTTAGGTTTCGCCGTTACCTACGAGCAGTACTTC | CASSLGFAVTYEQYF
TRBJ1-1 | TRBV2 | . | . | TGTGCCAGCAGGCCCCAGGGACCGGTTACTGAAGCTTTCTTT | CASRPQGPVTEAFF
TRBJ2-7 | TRBV6-2/TRBV6-3 | . | many | TGTGCCGCCGGGAAGGGTATACCCTTCTACGAGCAGTACTTC | CAAGKGIPFYEQYF
TRBJ1-4 | TRBV5-8 | TRBD1 | many | TGTGCCAGCAGCCCAAGGACAGGGATCAATGAAAAACTGTTTTTT | CASSPRTGINEKLFF
TRBJ1-2 | TRBV10-3 | . | . | TGTGCCATCAGTGAGTCGTTGAATTTAGGACAAGCCCCTTATGGCTACACCTTC | CAISESLNLGQAPYGYTF
TRBJ1-3 | TRBV7-3 | TRBD1 | . | TGTGCCAGCAGCCCCCGGACAGGGTACCCTGGAAACACCATATATTTT | CASSPRTGYPGNTIYF
TRBJ1-3 | TRBV10-1 | . | . | TGCGCCAGCAGTGAGTACGGTAGCCCTGGAAACACCATATATTTT | CASSEYGSPGNTIYF
TRBJ2-7 | TRBV2 | . | . | TGTGCCAGCACCACAAGGGGACATCCCTACGAGCAGTACTTC | CASTTRGHPYEQYF
TRBJ2-1 | TRBV29-1 | TRBD2 | . | TGTGCCAGCTCACTAGGGACTACCGCTTTGGAGCAGTTCTTC | CASSLGTTALEQFF
TRBJ2-5 | TRBV19 | . | . | TGTGCCAGTAGTACGGACACTACTCAAGAGACCCAGTACTTC | CASSTDTTQETQYF
TRBJ1-1 | TRBV7-9 | . | . | TGTGCCAGCAGCCGCCCCAGGGGAATGAACACTGAAGCTTTCTTT | CASSRPRGMNTEAFF
TRBJ1-1 | TRBV20-1 | TRBD1 | . | TGCAGTGCTAGAGACCCTGGACAGGGCGAAACGTACACTGAAGCTTTCTTT | CSARDPGQGETYTEAFF
TRBJ1-2 | TRBV20-1 | . | . | TGCAGCGTATTCCAAGGAGGCTACACCTTC | CSVFQGGYTF
TRBJ2-1 | TRBV20-1 | TRBD2 | . | TGCAGTGCTAGTCCTCTAGCGGGAGTCTCCAATGAGCAGTTCTTC | CSASPLAGVSNEQFF
TRBJ1-5 | TRBV15 | . | . | TGTGCCACCAGCAGAACGGGGACTCAGCCCCAGCATTTT | CATSRTGTQPQHF
TRBJ2-7 | TRBV2 | TRBD1 | few | TGTGCCAGCAGCGGACAGGGGCGCTACGAGCAGTACTTC | CASSGQGRYEQYF
TRBJ1-2 | TRBV7-9 | . | . | TGTGCCAGCAGCTTAGGAACAGGCGAAGCTAACTATGGCTACACCTTC | CASSLGTGEANYGYTF
TRBJ2-5 | TRBV7-9 | . | . | TGTGCCAGCCGCCCCGGTGGCGTGGGATTTCAAGAGACCCAGTACTTC | CASRPGGVGFQETQYF
TRBJ1-6 | TRBV15 | . | . | TGTGCCACCAGCAGGAGACAACAGACCTCCGGTTTAGGCTCACCCCTCCACTTT | CATSRRQQTSGLGSPLHF
TRBJ1-1 | TRBV10-3 | . | once | TGTGCCATCAGTGAGCGCGGACCTGTGGCTGAAGCTTTCTTT | CAISERGPVAEAFF
TRBJ1-3 | TRBV4-1 | . | many | TGCGCCAGCAGCCAGGGAGGACAGCCCTCTGGAAACACCATATATTTT | CASSQGGQPSGNTIYF
TRBJ1-2 | TRBV2 | TRBD1 | . | TGTGCCAGCAGTGTATTTGGACAGGGGGGTGGCTACACCTTC | CASSVFGQGGGYTF
TRBJ1-6 | TRBV2 | . | . | TGTGCCAGCAGTGAAATGGTGGGGGGGAGTTCACCCCTCCACTTT | CASSEMVGGSSPLHF
TRBJ2-1 | TRBV7-2 | . | . | TGTGCCAGCAGCTTATTGGGGCCGAGCTCCTACAATGAGCAGTTCTTC | CASSLLGPSSYNEQFF
TRBJ2-7 | TRBV15 | . | many | TGTGCCACCAGTCGCTACCTACCACATGGAGGGACTCCCTACGAGCAGTACTTC | CATSRYLPHGGTPYEQYF
TRBJ2-5 | TRBV2 | . | few | TGTGCCAGCAGTTTTACAGGAGGGGAGACCCAGTACTTC | CASSFTGGETQYF
TRBJ2-7 | TRBV9 | . | . | TGTGCCAGCAGCAGGGCGACGGGGTACAATGAGCAGTACTTC | CASSRATGYNEQYF
TRBJ1-1 | TRBV2 | TRBD1 | . | TGTGCCAGTCCGGACAGGGGTTTCCCTGTGGGACACACTGAAGCTTTCTTT | CASPDRGFPVGHTEAFF
TRBJ1-2 | TRBV7-2 | . | few | TGTGCCAGCAGCCTGGAAGGGGGGACCGGCTACGGCTACACCTTC | CASSLEGGTGYGYTF
TRBJ1-2 | TRBV15 | TRBD1 | . | TGTGCCACCAGCAGTGAACAGGGGTGGCGGGGCTACACCTTC | CATSSEQGWRGYTF
TRBJ2-5 | TRBV20-1 | . | . | TGCAGTGCTAGGCGGATGAGAGGGGAGACCCAGTACTTC | CSARRMRGETQYF
TRBJ1-1 | TRBV4-1 | . | . | TGCGCCAGCAGCCAAGTGAAGGAAAACACTGAAGCTTTCTTT | CASSQVKENTEAFF
TRBJ2-7 | TRBV13 | TRBD1 | many | TGTGCCAGCAGCACCCGGGACAGGGGGTCCTACGAGCAGTACTTC | CASSTRDRGSYEQYF
TRBJ1-2 | TRBV25-1 | TRBD1 | . | TGTGCCAGCAGTGCACAGGGGAATTTTGGCTACACCTTC | CASSAQGNFGYTF
TRBJ2-7 | TRBV20-1 | . | . | TGCAGTGCTAGAGGAACGCAGGAATCCTACGAGCAGTACTTC | CSARGTQESYEQYF
TRBJ2-7 | TRBV11-3 | . | . | TGTGCCAGCAGCTTAGGTGGCAGTGCTTACGAGCAGTACTTC | CASSLGGSAYEQYF
TRBJ2-1 | TRBV9 | TRBD1 | . | TGTGCCAGCAGCGTTCGCTGGACAGGCAATGAGCAGTTCTTC | CASSVRWTGNEQFF
TRBJ2-5 | TRBV27 | . | many | TGTGCCAGCGGATACAGGTACCCTCCAGAGACCCAGTACTTC | CASGYRYPPETQYF
TRBJ2-7 | TRBV15 | . | many | TGTGCCACCAGCAGTGACCGAATCGACGAGCAGTACTTC | CATSSDRIDEQYF
TRBJ1-5 | TRBV27 | . | few | TGTGCCAGCAGTTTTAAGGGATTTAGCAATCAGCCCCAGCATTTT | CASSFKGFSNQPQHF
TRBJ2-7 | TRBV10-3 | . | . | TGTGCCATCAGTGAGTCGGGCCAGGGGAACGAGCAGTACTTC | CAISESGQGNEQYF
TRBJ2-1 | TRBV5-8 | TRBD2 | many | TGTGCCAGCAGCCCCGGGGGGGCCGACAATGAGCAGTTCTTC | CASSPGGADNEQFF
TRBJ2-3 | TRBV15 | . | . | TGTGCCACCAGCAGAGGGGGATCTAGCACAGATACGCAGTATTTT | CATSRGGSSTDTQYF
TRBJ2-7 | TRBV29-1 | . | . | TGCAGCGTTGAAGACGGTGGGGCGCTCCCCCACTACGAGCAGTACTTC | CSVEDGGALPHYEQYF
TRBJ2-2 | TRBV7-3 | . | many | TGTGCCAGCAGCGCTAACAGGAACACCGGGGAGCTGTTTTTT | CASSANRNTGELFF
TRBJ1-3 | TRBV12-3/TRBV12-4 | TRBD1 | . | TGTGCCAGCAGACCACAGGGGGCTGGAAACACCATATATTTT | CASRPQGAGNTIYF
TRBJ2-3 | TRBV7-2 | TRBD2 | . | TGTGCCAGCAGCTTCCTTCGAGCGGGAGGGCTCGGTCGTAAGACAGATACGCAGTATTTT | CASSFLRAGGLGRKTDTQYF
TRBJ1-1 | TRBV7-2 | . | . | TGTGCCAGCAGCTTATGGCAGGTAGAGACTGAAGCTTTCTTT | CASSLWQVETEAFF